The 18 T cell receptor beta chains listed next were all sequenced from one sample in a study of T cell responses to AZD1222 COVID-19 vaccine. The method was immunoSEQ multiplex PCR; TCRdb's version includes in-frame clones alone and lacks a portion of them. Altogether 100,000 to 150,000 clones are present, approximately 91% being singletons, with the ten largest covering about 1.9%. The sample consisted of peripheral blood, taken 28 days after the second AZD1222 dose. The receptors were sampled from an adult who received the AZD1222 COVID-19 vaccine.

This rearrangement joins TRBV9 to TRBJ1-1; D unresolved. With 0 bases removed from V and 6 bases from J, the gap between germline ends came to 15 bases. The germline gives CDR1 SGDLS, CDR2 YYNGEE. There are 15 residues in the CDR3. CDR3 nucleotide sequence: TGTGCCAGCAGCGTAGCTTTGTTCGAGGCAGCTGAAGCTTTCTTT. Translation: CASSVALFEAAEAFF.

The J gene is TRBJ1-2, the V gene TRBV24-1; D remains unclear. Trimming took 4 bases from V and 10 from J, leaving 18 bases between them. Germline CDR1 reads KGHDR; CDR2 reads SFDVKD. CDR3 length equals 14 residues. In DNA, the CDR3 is TGTGCCACCAGTGACCCCTCCCGCTCGGTGGACTACACCTTC. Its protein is CATSDPSRSVDYTF.

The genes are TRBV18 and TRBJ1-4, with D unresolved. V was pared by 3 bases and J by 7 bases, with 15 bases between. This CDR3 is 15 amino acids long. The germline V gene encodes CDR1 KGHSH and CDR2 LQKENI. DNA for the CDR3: TGTGCCAGCTCACCCCAGGATAGGGCAGGTGAAAAACTGTTTTTT. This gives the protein CASSPQDRAGEKLFF.

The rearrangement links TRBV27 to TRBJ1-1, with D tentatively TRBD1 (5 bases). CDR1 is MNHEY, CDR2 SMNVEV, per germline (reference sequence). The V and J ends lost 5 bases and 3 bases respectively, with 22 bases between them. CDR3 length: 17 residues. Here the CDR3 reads CASSIYGFSAGHTEAFF. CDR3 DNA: TGTGCCAGCAGTATATATGGGTTCTCGGCGGGGCACACTGAAGCTTTCTTT.

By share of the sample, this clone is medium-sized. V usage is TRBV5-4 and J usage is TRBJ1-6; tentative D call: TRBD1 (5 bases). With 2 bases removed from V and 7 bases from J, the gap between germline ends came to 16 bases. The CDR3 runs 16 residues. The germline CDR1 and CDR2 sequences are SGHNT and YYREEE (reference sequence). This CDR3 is CASSFGRAGRNSPLHF. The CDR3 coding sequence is TGTGCCAGCAGCTTCGGCAGGGCCGGGAGGAATTCACCCCTCCACTTT.

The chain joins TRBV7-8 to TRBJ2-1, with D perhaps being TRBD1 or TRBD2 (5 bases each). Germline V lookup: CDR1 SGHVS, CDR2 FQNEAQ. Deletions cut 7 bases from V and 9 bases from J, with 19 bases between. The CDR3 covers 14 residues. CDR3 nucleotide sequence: TGTGCCAGCACCGGGGCTAGTACGTGGGGTGAGCAGTTCTTC. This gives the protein CASTGASTWGEQFF. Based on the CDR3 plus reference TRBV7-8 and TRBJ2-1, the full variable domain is GAGVSQSPRYKVAKRGQDVALRCDPISGHVSLFWYQQALGQGPEFLTYFQNEAQLDKSGLPSDRFFAERPEGSVSTLKIQRTQQEDSAVYLCASTGASTWGEQFFGPGTRLTVL.

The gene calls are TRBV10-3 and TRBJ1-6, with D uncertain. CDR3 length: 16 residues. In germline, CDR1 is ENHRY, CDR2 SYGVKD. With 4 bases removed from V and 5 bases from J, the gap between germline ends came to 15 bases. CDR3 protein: CAISVGGGGDNSPLHF. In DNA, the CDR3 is TGTGCCATCAGTGTAGGAGGAGGTGGGGATAATTCACCCCTCCACTTT.

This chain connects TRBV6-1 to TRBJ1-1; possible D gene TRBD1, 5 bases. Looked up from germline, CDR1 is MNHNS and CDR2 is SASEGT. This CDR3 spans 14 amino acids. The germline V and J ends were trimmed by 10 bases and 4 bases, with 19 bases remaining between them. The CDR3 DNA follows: TGTGCCACCTGTCCCAGGGCGGTATTCACTGAAGCTTTCTTT. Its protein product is CATCPRAVFTEAFF.

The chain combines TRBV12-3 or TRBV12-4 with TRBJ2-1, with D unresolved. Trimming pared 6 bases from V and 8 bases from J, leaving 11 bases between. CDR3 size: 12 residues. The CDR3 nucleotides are TGTGCCAGCAGCCCACACGCGGATGAGCAGTTCTTC. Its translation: CASSPHADEQFF.

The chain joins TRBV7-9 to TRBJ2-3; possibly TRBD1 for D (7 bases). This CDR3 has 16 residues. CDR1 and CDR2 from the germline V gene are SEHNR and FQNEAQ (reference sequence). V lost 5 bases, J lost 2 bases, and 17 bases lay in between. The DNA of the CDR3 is TGTGCCAGCAGCACCCAGGGGGGAACTCTCACAGATACGCAGTATTTT. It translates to CASSTQGGTLTDTQYF.

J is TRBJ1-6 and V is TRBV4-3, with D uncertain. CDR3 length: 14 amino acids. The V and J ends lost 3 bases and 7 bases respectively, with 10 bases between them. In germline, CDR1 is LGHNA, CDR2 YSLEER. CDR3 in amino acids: CASSHTTLNSPLHF. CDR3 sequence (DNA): TGCGCCAGCAGCCACACTACTCTCAATTCACCCCTCCACTTT.

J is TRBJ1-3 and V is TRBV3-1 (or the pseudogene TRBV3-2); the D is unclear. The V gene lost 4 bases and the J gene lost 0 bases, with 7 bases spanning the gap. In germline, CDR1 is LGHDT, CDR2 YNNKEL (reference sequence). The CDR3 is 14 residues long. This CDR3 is CASSPIDSGNTIYF. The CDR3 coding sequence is TGTGCCAGCAGCCCTATTGACTCTGGAAACACCATATATTTT.

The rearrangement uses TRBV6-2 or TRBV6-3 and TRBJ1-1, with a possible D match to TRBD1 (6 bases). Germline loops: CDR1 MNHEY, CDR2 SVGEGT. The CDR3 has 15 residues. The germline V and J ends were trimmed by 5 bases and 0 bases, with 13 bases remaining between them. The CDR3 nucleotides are TGTGCCAGCAGTCCCTGGACAGAAATGAACACTGAAGCTTTCTTT. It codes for CASSPWTEMNTEAFF.

The CDR3 nucleotides read TGTGCCAGCAGCTTGGGAGGGGGTCCGACCCAAGAGACCCAGTACTTC. Protein product: CASSLGGGPTQETQYF. The gene calls are TRBV5-4 and TRBJ2-5; D might be TRBD1 (6 bases). The CDR3 is made up of 16 amino acids. V was shortened by 0 bases and J by 1 base, with 13 bases between the two germline ends. The germline V gene encodes CDR1 SGHNT and CDR2 YYREEE (reference sequence).

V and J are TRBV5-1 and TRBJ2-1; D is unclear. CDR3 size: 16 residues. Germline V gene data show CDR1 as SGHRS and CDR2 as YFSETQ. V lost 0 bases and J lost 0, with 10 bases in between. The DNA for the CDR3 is TGCGCCAGCAGCTTGGGGGTTGTAAGCTCCTACAATGAGCAGTTCTTC. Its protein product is CASSLGVVSSYNEQFF.

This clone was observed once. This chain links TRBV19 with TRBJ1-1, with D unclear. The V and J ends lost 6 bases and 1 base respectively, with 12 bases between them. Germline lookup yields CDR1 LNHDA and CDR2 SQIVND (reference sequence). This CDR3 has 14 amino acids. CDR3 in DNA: TGTGCCAGTAGGGACTTGGCAGGGAACACTGAAGCTTTCTTT. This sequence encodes CASRDLAGNTEAFF.

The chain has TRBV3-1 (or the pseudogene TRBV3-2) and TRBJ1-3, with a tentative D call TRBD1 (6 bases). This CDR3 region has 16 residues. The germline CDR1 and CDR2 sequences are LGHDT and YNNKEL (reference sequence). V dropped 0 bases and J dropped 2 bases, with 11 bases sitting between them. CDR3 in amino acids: CASSQDPGVTGNTIYF. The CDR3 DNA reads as TGTGCCAGCAGCCAAGATCCAGGGGTAACTGGAAACACCATATATTTT.

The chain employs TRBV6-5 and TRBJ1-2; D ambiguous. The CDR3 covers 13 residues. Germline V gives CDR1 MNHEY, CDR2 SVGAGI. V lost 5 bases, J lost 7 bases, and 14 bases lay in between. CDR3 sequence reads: CASSPRDRRGYTF. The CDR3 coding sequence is TGTGCCAGCAGTCCCCGTGACCGGCGTGGCTACACCTTC.